A selection of T cell receptor beta chains follows, all from one sample in a study of cytomegalovirus exposure and HLA in healthy donors. The repertoire was sequenced with immunoSEQ multiplex PCR; TCRdb's copy has only in-frame clones and lacks some. This listing includes roughly 150,000 clones. The sequenced sample was PBMCs. The receptors shown here come from a woman aged 45-59 years in good health and CMV-seronegative. The CDR3 runs from the conserved cysteine through the conserved F or W.

J gene: TRBJ2-7; V gene: TRBV9; CDR3 protein: CASSVSPNVASYEQYF
J gene: TRBJ2-3; V gene: TRBV5-1; CDR3 protein: CASSPGLTNLDTQYF
J gene: TRBJ1-3; V gene: TRBV5-1; CDR3 protein: CASSSDISGNTIYF
J gene: TRBJ2-7; V gene: TRBV5-1; CDR3 protein: CASSSRPPVAEGGEQYF
J gene: TRBJ2-7; V gene: TRBV11-1; CDR3 protein: CASSFGGQGAYEQYF
J gene: TRBJ2-1; V gene: TRBV6-5; CDR3 protein: CASVRSGGGNEQFF
J gene: TRBJ2-5; V gene: TRBV30; CDR3 protein: CAWRDDTSGGGETQYF
J gene: TRBJ1-2; V gene: TRBV7-9; CDR3 protein: CASSWGQFYGYTF
J gene: TRBJ1-3; V gene: TRBV4-1; CDR3 protein: CASSQDRGSGNTIYF
J gene: TRBJ1-3; V gene: TRBV6-5; CDR3 protein: CASSYQGGNTIYF
J gene: TRBJ2-5; V gene: TRBV4-2; CDR3 protein: CASSQAPQRGFETQYF
J gene: TRBJ1-2; V gene: TRBV18; CDR3 protein: CASSPTSGFDGYTF
J gene: TRBJ1-1; V gene: TRBV20-1; CDR3 protein: CRGGRTEAFF
J gene: TRBJ2-7; V gene: TRBV5-1; CDR3 protein: CASSLASGGLRSYEQYF
J gene: TRBJ1-5; V gene: TRBV2; CDR3 protein: CASSGRGGEGQPQHF
J gene: TRBJ1-6; V gene: TRBV30; CDR3 protein: CAWSVTGGNSPLHF
J gene: TRBJ2-7; V gene: TRBV5-4; CDR3 protein: CASSPGGRSYEQYF
J gene: TRBJ2-2; V gene: TRBV7-2; CDR3 protein: CASSATGGRGTGELFF
J gene: TRBJ2-1; V gene: TRBV5-1; CDR3 protein: CASSLAPAGGYNEQFF
J gene: TRBJ2-5; V gene: TRBV5-1; CDR3 protein: CASSWTRRRDGETQYF
J gene: TRBJ2-3; V gene: TRBV5-1; CDR3 protein: CASSLRQGAPDTQYF
J gene: TRBJ2-2; V gene: TRBV10-3; CDR3 protein: CAISDVRRGTSPGELFF
J gene: TRBJ2-7; V gene: TRBV6-5; CDR3 protein: CASSYRTGYSYEQYF
J gene: NA; V gene: TRBV29-1; CDR3 protein: CSVEGGGSYEQYF
J gene: TRBJ2-7; V gene: TRBV6-6; CDR3 protein: CASSRTGSSYEQYF
J gene: TRBJ2-2; V gene: TRBV11-2; CDR3 protein: CASSSPGGARSGELFF
J gene: TRBJ2-1; V gene: TRBV14; CDR3 protein: CASSHSDRSNEQFF
J gene: TRBJ1-6; V gene: TRBV5-1; CDR3 protein: CASSLEQGQNSPLHF
J gene: TRBJ1-1; V gene: TRBV6-5; CDR3 protein: CASSYSGTENTEAFF
J gene: TRBJ2-2; V gene: TRBV5-6; CDR3 protein: CASSLFARAHTGELFF
J gene: TRBJ1-6; V gene: TRBV6-5; CDR3 protein: CASSSWQGLGSPLHF
J gene: TRBJ2-7; V gene: TRBV19; CDR3 protein: CASSMGPSRDLTYEQYF
J gene: TRBJ2-1; V gene: TRBV15; CDR3 protein: CATSRDPEGGRNEQFF
J gene: TRBJ2-5; V gene: TRBV5-6; CDR3 protein: CASSFSGGAETQYF
J gene: TRBJ1-2; V gene: TRBV5-1; CDR3 protein: CASSPGGLGYTF
J gene: TRBJ2-3; V gene: TRBV27; CDR3 protein: CASTTAPNGGDTQYF
J gene: TRBJ2-1; V gene: TRBV27; CDR3 protein: CASSLYIHNEQFF
J gene: TRBJ2-4; V gene: TRBV19; CDR3 protein: CASSAYRGQAKNIQYF
J gene: TRBJ1-1; V gene: TRBV9; CDR3 protein: CASSPGDTEAFF
J gene: TRBJ1-2; V gene: TRBV27; CDR3 protein: CASSLGSNYGYTF
J gene: TRBJ2-7; V gene: TRBV7-3; CDR3 protein: CASSLAGGPSYEQYF
J gene: TRBJ2-3; V gene: TRBV11-2; CDR3 protein: CASSLGTSDRGTQYF
J gene: TRBJ2-1; V gene: TRBV27; CDR3 protein: CASSFQGYEQFF
J gene: TRBJ1-1; V gene: TRBV4-1; CDR3 protein: CASSQDRANTEAFF
J gene: TRBJ1-3; V gene: TRBV7-6; CDR3 protein: CASSSTGGGNTIYF
J gene: TRBJ2-3; V gene: TRBV5-1; CDR3 protein: CASSIQGGGIDTQYF
J gene: TRBJ1-5; V gene: TRBV28; CDR3 protein: CASSALGGNQPQHF
J gene: TRBJ2-4; V gene: TRBV5-6; CDR3 protein: CASRLRQGGNIQYF
J gene: TRBJ2-3; V gene: TRBV7-2; CDR3 protein: CASSPSGVTDTQYF
J gene: TRBJ2-7; V gene: TRBV29-1; CDR3 protein: CSVARRLAYEQYF
J gene: TRBJ2-7; V gene: TRBV7-6; CDR3 protein: CASSQSGTGVYEQYF
J gene: TRBJ2-3; V gene: TRBV5-4; CDR3 protein: CASRQGLAGGADTQYF
J gene: TRBJ2-7; V gene: TRBV4-2; CDR3 protein: CASSQDRGGGAYEQYF
J gene: TRBJ2-5; V gene: TRBV28; CDR3 protein: CASSLRQGQETQYF
J gene: TRBJ2-3; V gene: TRBV4-2; CDR3 protein: CASSPAPGSRTDTQYF
J gene: TRBJ2-5; V gene: TRBV6-6; CDR3 protein: CASSYSSEETQYF
J gene: TRBJ2-5; V gene: TRBV19; CDR3 protein: CASSSLAGGQETQYF
J gene: TRBJ2-7; V gene: TRBV28; CDR3 protein: CASGKGTAPYEQYF
J gene: TRBJ1-6; V gene: TRBV2; CDR3 protein: CASSEIKTSGSPLHF